Listed below are T cell receptor beta chains from one sample, sequenced in a study of T cells in localized non-small cell lung cancer. This table comes from immunoSEQ multiplex PCR, and its TCRdb copy is limited to in-frame clones, with some not included. Of fewer than 15,000 clones in the sample, about 86% are singletons; the top ten hold 58%. The sample here was peripheral blood, taken before any cancer treatment. The receptors shown here come from a male donor aged 60 or older with stage III lung adenocarcinoma. The conserved cysteine and the conserved F or W are not part of the CDR3 here. D genes are given only for firm matches.

V: TRBV6-1; D: -; J: TRBJ2-7; CDR3: ASSEPGRGLDEQY
V: TRBV7-2; D: TRBD2; J: TRBJ2-1; CDR3: ASSLVWLADNEQF
V: TRBV19; D: TRBD1; J: TRBJ1-2; CDR3: ASSRTGTGVYGYT
V: TRBV27; D: -; J: TRBJ2-2; CDR3: ASSPIDGDLRGELF
V: TRBV2; D: -; J: TRBJ1-4; CDR3: ASATPDKTNEKLF
V: TRBV11-2; D: -; J: TRBJ2-3; CDR3: ASSLRTSDTQY
V: TRBV15; D: TRBD1; J: TRBJ2-2; CDR3: ATSIRDRPKAGELF
V: TRBV10-2; D: TRBD1; J: TRBJ2-7; CDR3: ASRKPGQGHEQY
V: TRBV5-4; D: -; J: TRBJ1-4; CDR3: ASSRQGQGGEKLF
V: TRBV5-1; D: -; J: TRBJ1-2; CDR3: ASSLEGRGGGYT
V: TRBV4-1; D: TRBD1; J: TRBJ1-2; CDR3: ASSQGPGQGVGYT
V: TRBV7-6; D: TRBD1; J: TRBJ2-4; CDR3: ASSQTGDLAKNIQY
V: TRBV2; D: -; J: TRBJ1-4; CDR3: ASSDRINEKLF
V: TRBV5-4; D: -; J: TRBJ2-1; CDR3: ASSLEGGATYNEQF
V: TRBV10-3; D: -; J: TRBJ1-5; CDR3: AISEDKNQPQH
V: TRBV15; D: -; J: TRBJ2-7; CDR3: ATREHRAAYEQY
V: TRBV19; D: -; J: TRBJ2-3; CDR3: ASSTDANPPIRSI
V: TRBV10-2; D: TRBD1; J: TRBJ1-1; CDR3: ASSDEGALTEAF
V: TRBV27; D: -; J: TRBJ1-1; CDR3: ASSFTHGRREAF
V: TRBV6-5; D: -; J: TRBJ2-5; CDR3: ASSRGTRSQETQY
V: TRBV7-2; D: -; J: TRBJ2-7; CDR3: ASSLAGEPYEQY
V: TRBV25-1; D: TRBD2; J: TRBJ2-3; CDR3: ASSDTSGSGIDTQY
V: TRBV19; D: -; J: TRBJ2-6; CDR3: ASRERSGANVLT
V: TRBV10-1; D: -; J: TRBJ2-1; CDR3: ASSAQYNEQF
V: TRBV28; D: -; J: TRBJ2-3; CDR3: ASLRGRRYTDTQY
V: TRBV19; D: TRBD1; J: TRBJ1-5; CDR3: ASSLRDSVYSNQPQH
V: TRBV19; D: TRBD2; J: TRBJ2-1; CDR3: ASSIRLAEPYNEQF
V: TRBV18; D: TRBD2; J: TRBJ2-7; CDR3: ASSPRSGGSSYEQY
V: TRBV10-3; D: -; J: TRBJ1-1; CDR3: AIWGGRALNTEAF
V: TRBV6-5; D: TRBD1; J: TRBJ1-2; CDR3: ASSRDRDSLT
V: TRBV11-1; D: -; J: TRBJ2-1; CDR3: ASCLRSRDNEQF
V: TRBV18; D: -; J: TRBJ2-7; CDR3: ASSTGEVSPTYEQY
V: TRBV6-4; D: -; J: TRBJ1-2; CDR3: ASSDSGGRTSGYT
V: TRBV5-1; D: -; J: TRBJ2-3; CDR3: ASSQGGGSDTQY
V: TRBV11-2; D: -; J: TRBJ1-2; CDR3: ASSSPPRREGGYT
V: TRBV27; D: TRBD1; J: TRBJ2-4; CDR3: ASSRPPTGAENIQY
V: TRBV19; D: -; J: TRBJ1-5; CDR3: ASRGGNQPQH
V: TRBV5-1; D: -; J: TRBJ1-6; CDR3: ASSVSGVGSPLH
V: TRBV27; D: TRBD1; J: TRBJ2-7; CDR3: ASSPGQGGYEQY
V: TRBV7-2; D: TRBD1; J: TRBJ1-6; CDR3: ASSLIGQGYNSPLH
V: TRBV27; D: -; J: TRBJ1-5; CDR3: ASRTGRGQPQH
V: TRBV15; D: -; J: TRBJ1-1; CDR3: ATSRDQMSTEAF
V: TRBV2; D: TRBD2; J: TRBJ2-3; CDR3: ASSPGLAQY
V: TRBV5-1; D: -; J: TRBJ2-3; CDR3: ASSLVLTDTQY
V: TRBV7-2; D: TRBD2; J: TRBJ2-7; CDR3: ASRSGGRHEQY
V: TRBV9; D: TRBD1; J: TRBJ2-3; CDR3: ASSVGTGSSTDTQY